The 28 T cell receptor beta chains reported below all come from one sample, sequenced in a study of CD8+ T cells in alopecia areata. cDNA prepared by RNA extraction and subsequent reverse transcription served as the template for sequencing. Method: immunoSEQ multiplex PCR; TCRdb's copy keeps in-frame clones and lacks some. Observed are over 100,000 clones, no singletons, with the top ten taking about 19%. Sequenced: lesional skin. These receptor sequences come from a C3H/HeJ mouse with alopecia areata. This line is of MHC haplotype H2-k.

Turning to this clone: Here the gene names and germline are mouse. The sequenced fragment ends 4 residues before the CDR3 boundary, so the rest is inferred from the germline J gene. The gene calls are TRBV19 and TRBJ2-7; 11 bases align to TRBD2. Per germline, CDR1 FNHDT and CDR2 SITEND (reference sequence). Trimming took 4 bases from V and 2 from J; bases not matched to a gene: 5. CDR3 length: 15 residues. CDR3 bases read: TGTGCCAGCAGTCCACCGGGACTGGGGGCCTAT. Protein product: CASSPPGLGAY. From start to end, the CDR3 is CASSPPGLGAYEQYF.

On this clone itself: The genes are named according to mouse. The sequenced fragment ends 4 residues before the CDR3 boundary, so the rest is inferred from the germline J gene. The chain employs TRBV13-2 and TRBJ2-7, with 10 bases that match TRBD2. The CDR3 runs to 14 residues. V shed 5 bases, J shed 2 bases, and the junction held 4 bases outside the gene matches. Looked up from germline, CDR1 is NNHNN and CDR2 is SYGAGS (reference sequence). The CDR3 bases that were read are TGTGCCAGCGGGTCCGGGACTGGGGCCTAT. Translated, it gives CASGSGTGAY. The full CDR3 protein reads CASGSGTGAYEQYF.

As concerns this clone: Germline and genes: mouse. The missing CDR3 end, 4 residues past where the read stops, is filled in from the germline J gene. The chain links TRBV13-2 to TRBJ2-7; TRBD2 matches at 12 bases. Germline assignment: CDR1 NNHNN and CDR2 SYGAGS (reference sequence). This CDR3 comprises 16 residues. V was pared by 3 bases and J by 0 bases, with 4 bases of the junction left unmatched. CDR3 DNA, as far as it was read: TGTGCCAGCGGTGGCCGGGACTGGGGGGTCTCCTAT. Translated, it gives CASGGRDWGVSY. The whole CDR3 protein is CASGGRDWGVSYEQYF.

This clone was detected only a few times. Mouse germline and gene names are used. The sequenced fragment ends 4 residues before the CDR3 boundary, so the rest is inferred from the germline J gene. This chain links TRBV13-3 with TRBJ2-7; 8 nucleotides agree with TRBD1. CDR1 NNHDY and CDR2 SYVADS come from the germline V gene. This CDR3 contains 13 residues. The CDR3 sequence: CASSSQGGNEQYF. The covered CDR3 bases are TGTGCCAGCAGTTCACAGGGGGGAAAT.

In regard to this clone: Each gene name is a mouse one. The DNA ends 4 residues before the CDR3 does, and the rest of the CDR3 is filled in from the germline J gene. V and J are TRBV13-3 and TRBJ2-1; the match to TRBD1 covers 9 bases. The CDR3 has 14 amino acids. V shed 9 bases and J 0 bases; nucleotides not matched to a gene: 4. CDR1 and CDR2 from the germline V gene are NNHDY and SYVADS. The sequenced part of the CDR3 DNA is TGTGCCACCCGGGACAGGGATAACTATGCT. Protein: CATRDRDNYA. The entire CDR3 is CATRDRDNYAEQFF.

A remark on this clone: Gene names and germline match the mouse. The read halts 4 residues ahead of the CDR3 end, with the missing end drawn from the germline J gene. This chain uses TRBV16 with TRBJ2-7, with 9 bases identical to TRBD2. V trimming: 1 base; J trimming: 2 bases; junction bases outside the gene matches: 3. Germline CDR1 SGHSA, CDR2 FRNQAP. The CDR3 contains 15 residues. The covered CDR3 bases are TGTGCAAGCAGCTTAGGTAGGACTGGGGCCTAT. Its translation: CASSLGRTGAY. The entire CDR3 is CASSLGRTGAYEQYF.

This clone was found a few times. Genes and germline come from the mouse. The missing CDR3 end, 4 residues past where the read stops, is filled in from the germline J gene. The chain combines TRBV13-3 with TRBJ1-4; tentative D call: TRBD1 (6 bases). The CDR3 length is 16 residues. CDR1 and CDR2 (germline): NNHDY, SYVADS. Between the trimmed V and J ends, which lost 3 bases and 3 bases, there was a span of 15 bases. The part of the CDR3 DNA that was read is TGTGCCAGCAGTGCCACAGGGCGGAGGGCCAACGAA. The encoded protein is CASSATGRRANE. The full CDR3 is CASSATGRRANERLFF.

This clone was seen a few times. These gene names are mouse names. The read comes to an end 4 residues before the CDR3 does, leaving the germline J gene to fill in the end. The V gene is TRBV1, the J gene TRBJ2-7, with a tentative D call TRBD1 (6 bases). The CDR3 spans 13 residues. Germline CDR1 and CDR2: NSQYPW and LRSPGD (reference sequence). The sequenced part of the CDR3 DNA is TGCACCTGCAGTGCAAACAGGGACGAT. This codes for CTCSANRDD. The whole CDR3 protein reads CTCSANRDDEQYF.

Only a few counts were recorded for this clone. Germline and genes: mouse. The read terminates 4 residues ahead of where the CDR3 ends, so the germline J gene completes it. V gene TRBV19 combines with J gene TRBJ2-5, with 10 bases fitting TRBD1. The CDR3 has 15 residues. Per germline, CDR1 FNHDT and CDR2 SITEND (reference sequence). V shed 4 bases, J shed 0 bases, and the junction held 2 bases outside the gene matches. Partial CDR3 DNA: TGTGCCAGCAGTCGACAGGGGGCGAACCAAGAC. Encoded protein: CASSRQGANQD. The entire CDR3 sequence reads CASSRQGANQDTQYF.

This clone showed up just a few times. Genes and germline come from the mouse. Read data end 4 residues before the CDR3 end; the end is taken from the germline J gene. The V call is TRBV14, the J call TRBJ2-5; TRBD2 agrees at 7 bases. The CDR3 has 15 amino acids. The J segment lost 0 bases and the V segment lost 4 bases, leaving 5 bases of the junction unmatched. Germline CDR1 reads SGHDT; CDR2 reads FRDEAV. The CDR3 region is CASSPPTGNQDTQYF. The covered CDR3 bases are TGTGCCAGCAGTCCACCGACTGGGAACCAAGAC.

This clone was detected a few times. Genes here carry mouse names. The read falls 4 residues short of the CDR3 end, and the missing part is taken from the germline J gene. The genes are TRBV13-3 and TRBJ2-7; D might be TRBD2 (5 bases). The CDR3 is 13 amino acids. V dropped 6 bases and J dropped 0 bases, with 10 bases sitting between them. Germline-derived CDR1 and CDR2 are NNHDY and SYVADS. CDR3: CASTLGDSYEQYF. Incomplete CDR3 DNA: TGTGCCAGCACCCTGGGTGACTCCTAT.

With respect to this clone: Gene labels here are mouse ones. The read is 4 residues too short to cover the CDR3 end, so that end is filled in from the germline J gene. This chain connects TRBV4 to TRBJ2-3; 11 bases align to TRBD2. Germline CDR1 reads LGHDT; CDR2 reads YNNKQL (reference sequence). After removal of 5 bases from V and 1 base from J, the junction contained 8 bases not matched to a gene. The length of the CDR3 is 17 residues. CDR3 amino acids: CASSPYWGGARAETLYF. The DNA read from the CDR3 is TGTGCCAGCAGCCCCTACTGGGGGGGCGCCCGTGCAGAA.

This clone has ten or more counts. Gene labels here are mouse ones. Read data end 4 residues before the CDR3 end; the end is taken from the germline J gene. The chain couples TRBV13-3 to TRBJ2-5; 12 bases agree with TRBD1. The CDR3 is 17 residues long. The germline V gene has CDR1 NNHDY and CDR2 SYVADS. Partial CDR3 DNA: TGTGCCAGCAGTGATGCGGGACAGGGGGCGAGGAGAGAC. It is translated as CASSDAGQGARRD. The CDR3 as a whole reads CASSDAGQGARRDTQYF. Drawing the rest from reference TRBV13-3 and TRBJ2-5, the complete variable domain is EAAVTQSPRSKVAVTGGKVTLSCHQTNNHDYMYWYRQDTGHGLRLIHYSYVADSTEKGDIPDGYKASRPSQENFSLILELASLSQTAVYFCASSDAGQGARRDTQYFGPGTRLLVL.

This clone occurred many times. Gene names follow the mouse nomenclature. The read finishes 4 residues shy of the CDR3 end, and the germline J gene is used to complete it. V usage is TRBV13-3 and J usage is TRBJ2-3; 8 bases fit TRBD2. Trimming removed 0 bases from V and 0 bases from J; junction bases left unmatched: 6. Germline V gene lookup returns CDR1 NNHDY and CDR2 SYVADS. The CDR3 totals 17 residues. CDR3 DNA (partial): TGTGCCAGCAGTGATGGGCCCCGGACTGGGAGTGCAGAA. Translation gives CASSDGPRTGSAE. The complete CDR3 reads CASSDGPRTGSAETLYF.

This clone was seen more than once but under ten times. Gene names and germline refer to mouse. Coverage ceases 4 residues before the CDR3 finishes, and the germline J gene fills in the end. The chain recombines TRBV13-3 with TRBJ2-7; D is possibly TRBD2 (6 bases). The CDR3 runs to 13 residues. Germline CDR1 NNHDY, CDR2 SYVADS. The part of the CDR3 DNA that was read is TGTGCCAGCAGTGAACTGGGCTCATAT. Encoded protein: CASSELGSY. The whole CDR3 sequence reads CASSELGSYEQYF.

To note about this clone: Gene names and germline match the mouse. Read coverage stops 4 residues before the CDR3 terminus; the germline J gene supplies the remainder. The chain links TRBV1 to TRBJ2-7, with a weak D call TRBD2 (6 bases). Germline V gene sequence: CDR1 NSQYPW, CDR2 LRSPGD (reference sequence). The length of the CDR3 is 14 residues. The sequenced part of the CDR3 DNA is TGCACCTGCAGTGCAGACGCTGGGGCATAT. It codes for CTCSADAGAY. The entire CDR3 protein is CTCSADAGAYEQYF.

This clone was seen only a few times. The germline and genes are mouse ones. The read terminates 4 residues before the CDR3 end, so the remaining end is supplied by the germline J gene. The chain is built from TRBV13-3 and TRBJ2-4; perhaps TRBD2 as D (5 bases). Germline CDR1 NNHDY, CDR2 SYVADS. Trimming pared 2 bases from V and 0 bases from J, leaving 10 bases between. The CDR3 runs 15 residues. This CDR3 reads CASSEDGESQNTLYF. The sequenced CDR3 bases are TGTGCCAGCAGTGAGGATGGGGAAAGTCAAAAC.

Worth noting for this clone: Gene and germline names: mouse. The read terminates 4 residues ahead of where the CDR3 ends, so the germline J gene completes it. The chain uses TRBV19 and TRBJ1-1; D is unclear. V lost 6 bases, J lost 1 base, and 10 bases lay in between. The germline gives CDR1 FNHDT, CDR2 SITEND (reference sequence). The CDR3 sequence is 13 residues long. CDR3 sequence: CASTPSGNTEVFF. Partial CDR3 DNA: TGTGCCAGCACCCCTTCAGGGAACACA.

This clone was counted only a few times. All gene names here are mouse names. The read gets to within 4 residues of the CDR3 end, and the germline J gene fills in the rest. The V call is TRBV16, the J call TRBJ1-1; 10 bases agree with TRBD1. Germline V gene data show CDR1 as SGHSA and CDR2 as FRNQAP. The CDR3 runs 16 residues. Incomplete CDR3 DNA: TGTGCAAGCAGCTTAGATCCGGGACAGGGGAGACCA. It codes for CASSLDPGQGRP. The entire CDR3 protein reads CASSLDPGQGRPEVFF.

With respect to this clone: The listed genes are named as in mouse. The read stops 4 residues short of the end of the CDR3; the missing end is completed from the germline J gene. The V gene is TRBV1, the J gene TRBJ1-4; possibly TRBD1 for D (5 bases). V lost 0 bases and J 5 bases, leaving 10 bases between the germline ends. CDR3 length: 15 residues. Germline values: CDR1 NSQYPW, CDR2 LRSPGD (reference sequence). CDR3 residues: CTCSADLGGNERLFF. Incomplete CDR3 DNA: TGCACCTGCAGTGCAGATCTCGGGGGGAACGAA.

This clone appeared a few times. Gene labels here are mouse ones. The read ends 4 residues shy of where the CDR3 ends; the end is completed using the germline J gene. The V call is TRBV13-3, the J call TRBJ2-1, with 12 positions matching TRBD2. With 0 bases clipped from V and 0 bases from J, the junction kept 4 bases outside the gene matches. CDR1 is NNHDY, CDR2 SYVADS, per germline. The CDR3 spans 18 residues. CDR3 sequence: CASSDADWGGRNYAEQFF. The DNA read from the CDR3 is TGTGCCAGCAGTGATGCAGACTGGGGGGGCCGTAACTATGCT.

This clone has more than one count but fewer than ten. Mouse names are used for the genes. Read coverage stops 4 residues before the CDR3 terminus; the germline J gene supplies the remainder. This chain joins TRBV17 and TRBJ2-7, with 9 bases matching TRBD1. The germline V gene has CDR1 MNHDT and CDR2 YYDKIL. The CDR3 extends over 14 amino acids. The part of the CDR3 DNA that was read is TGTGCTAGCAGTAGGCCCCGGGACAGGGAT. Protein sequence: CASSRPRDRD. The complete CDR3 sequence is CASSRPRDRDEQYF. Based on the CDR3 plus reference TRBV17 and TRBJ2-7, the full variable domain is DTTVKQNPRYKLARVGKPVNLICSQTMNHDTMYWYQKKPNQAPKLLLFYYDKILNREADTFEKFQSSRPNNSFCSLYIGSAGLEYSAMYLCASSRPRDRDEQYFGPGTRLTVL.

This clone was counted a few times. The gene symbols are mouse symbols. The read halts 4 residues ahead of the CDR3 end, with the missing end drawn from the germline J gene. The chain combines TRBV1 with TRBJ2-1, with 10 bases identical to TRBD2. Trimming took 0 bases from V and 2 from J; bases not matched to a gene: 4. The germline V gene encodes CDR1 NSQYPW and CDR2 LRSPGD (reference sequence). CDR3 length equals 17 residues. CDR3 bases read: TGCACCTGCAGTGCAGATCCTGGACTGGGGGACTATGCT. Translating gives CTCSADPGLGDYA. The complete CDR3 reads CTCSADPGLGDYAEQFF.

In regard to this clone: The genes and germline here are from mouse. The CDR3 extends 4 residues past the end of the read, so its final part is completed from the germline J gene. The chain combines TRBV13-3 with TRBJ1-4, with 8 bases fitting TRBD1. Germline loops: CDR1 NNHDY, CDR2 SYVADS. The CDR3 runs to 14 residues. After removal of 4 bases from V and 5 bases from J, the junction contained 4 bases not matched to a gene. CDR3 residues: CASSRTGRNERLFF. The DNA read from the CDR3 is TGTGCCAGCAGTCGGACAGGGAGGAACGAA.

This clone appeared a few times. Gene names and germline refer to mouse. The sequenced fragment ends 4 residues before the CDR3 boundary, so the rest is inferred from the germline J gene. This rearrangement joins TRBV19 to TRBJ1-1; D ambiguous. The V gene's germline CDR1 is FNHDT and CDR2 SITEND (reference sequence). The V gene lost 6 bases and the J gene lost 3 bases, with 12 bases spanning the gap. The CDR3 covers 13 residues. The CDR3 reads CASTPPTYTEVFF. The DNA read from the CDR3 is TGTGCCAGCACACCCCCGACATACACA.

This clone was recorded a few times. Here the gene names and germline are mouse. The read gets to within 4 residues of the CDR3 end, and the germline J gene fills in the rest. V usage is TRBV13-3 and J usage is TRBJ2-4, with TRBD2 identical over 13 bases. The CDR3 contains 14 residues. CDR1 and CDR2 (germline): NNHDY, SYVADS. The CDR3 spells CASSGDWGGNTLYF. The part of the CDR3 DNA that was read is TGTGCCAGCAGCGGGGACTGGGGGGGAAAC.

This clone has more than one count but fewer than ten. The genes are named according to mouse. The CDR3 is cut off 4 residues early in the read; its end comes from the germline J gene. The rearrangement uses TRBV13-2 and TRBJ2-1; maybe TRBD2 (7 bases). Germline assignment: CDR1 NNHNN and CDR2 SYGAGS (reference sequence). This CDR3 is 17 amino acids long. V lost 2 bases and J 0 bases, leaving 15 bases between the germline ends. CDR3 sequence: CASGDGKGGSNYAEQFF. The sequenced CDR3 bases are TGTGCCAGCGGTGACGGGAAGGGGGGCAGTAACTATGCT.

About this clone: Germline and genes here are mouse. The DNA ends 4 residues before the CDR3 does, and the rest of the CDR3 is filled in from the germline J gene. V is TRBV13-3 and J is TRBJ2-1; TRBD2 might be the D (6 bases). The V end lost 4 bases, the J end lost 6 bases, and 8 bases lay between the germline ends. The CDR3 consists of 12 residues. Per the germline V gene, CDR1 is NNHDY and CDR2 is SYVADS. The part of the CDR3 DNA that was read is TGTGCCAGCAGTACTGGGTTTGCT. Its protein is CASSTGFA. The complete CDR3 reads CASSTGFAEQFF.